One and the same sample provided the 6 T cell receptor beta chains below, sequenced in a study of T cell changes during pregnancy in multiple sclerosis. Clones were sequenced by immunoSEQ multiplex PCR, and TCRdb holds only the in-frame ones, with some missing. This sample has 65,000 to 90,000 clones, with about 90% found just once. The sequenced sample was CD4+ T cells from peripheral blood mononuclear cells, obtained after pregnancy. The receptor source for this set is a female donor with multiple sclerosis, enrolled in a pregnancy study.

The chain uses TRBV5-1 and TRBJ2-7; 7 nucleotides align to TRBD1. The CDR3 spans 15 residues. V shed 2 bases and J 3 bases; nucleotides not matched to a gene: 8. Germline V lookup: CDR1 SGHRS, CDR2 YFSETQ. The DNA for the CDR3 is TGCGCCAGCAGCTTCCCGGACAGGTCACGCTACGAGCAGTACTTC. It specifies CASSFPDRSRYEQYF.

This chain joins TRBV6-1 and TRBJ2-5; 10 bases fit TRBD2. Germline CDR1 MNHNS, CDR2 SASEGT. The J segment lost 2 bases and the V segment lost 1 base, leaving 4 bases of the junction unmatched. The CDR3 extends over 16 amino acids. CDR3 DNA sequence: TGTGCCAGCAGTGAAGGAAGCGGGAGGGGACAAGAGACCCAGTACTTC. Translating it yields CASSEGSGRGQETQYF.

V and J are TRBV5-1 and TRBJ2-1; the match to TRBD1 covers 11 bases. This CDR3 has 15 residues. Germline CDR1 and CDR2: SGHRS and YFSETQ. Trimming at V came to 2 bases and at J to 9 bases, leaving 7 bases not matched to a gene. CDR3 amino acids: CASSFPGQGAGEQFF. CDR3 DNA sequence: TGCGCCAGCAGCTTTCCCGGACAGGGGGCAGGTGAGCAGTTCTTC.

This clone was found a few times. The chain links TRBV30 to TRBJ1-5; D remains unclear. Germline CDR1 and CDR2: GTSNPN and SVGIG (reference sequence). V gave up 0 bases and J gave up 3 bases, with 9 bases separating them. The CDR3 contains 14 residues. DNA for the CDR3: TGTGCCTGGAGTGTACGTCAGTACAATCAGCCCCAGCATTTT. Amino acid sequence: CAWSVRQYNQPQHF.

The chain uses TRBV7-7 and TRBJ2-5, with a tentative D call TRBD1 (6 bases). CDR1 and CDR2 (germline): SSHAT, FNYEAQ (reference sequence). Trimming cost V 5 bases and J 5 bases, with 24 bases left between them. The CDR3 extends over 17 amino acids. The CDR3 DNA sequence: TGTGCCAGCAGCCTGGGGGCAGGGGCTACTTCGAGGGAGACCCAGTACTTC. Amino acids: CASSLGAGATSRETQYF.

The chain combines TRBV7-9 with TRBJ2-3; D unresolved. V gave up 5 bases and J gave up 6 bases, with 27 bases separating them. Germline V gene sequence: CDR1 SEHNR, CDR2 FQNEAQ (reference sequence). CDR3 size: 18 residues. CDR3 in amino acids: CASSPFNPGSTWADTQYF. In DNA form, the CDR3 reads TGTGCCAGCAGCCCATTCAACCCAGGCTCCACCTGGGCGGATACGCAGTATTTT.